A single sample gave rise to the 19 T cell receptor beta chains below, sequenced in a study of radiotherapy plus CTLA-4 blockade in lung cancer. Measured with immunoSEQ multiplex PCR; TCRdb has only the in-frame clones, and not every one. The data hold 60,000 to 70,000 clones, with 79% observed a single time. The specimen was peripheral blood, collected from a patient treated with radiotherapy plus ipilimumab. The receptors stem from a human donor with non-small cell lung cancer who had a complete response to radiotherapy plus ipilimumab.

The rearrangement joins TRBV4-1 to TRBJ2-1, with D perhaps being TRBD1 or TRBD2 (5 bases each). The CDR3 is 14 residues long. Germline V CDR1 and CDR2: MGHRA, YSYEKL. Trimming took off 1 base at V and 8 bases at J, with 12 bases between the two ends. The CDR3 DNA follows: TGCGCCAGCAGCCAAGTTGAGGGGTTCGATGAGCAGTTCTTC. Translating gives CASSQVEGFDEQFF.

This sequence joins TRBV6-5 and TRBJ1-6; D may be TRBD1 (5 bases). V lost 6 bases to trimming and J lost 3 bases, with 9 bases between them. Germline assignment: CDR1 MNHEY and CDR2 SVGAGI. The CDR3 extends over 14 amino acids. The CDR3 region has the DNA TGTGCCAGCAGGAAACAGGACTATAATTCACCCCTCCACTTT. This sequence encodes CASRKQDYNSPLHF.

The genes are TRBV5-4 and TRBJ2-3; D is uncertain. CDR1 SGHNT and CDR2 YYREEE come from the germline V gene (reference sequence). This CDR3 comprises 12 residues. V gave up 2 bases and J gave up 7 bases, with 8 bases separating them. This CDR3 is CASSFDFNTQYF. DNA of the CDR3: TGTGCCAGCAGCTTTGACTTCAATACGCAGTATTTT.

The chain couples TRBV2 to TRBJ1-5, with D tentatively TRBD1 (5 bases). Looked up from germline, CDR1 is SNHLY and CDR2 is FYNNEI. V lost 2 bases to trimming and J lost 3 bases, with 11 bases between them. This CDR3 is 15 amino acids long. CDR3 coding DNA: TGTGCCAGCAGTGAAACCAGAGGGGCCAATCAGCCCCAGCATTTT. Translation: CASSETRGANQPQHF.

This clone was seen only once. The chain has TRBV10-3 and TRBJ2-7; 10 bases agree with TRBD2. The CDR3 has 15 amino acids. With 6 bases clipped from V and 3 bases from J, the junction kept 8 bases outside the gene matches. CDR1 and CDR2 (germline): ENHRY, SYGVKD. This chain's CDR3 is CAIRALAGEYYEQYF. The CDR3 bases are TGTGCCATCAGGGCTCTAGCGGGGGAGTACTACGAGCAGTACTTC.

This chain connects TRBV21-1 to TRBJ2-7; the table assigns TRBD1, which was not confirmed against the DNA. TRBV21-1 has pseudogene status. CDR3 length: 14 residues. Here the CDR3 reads CAHYRQRRVYEQYF. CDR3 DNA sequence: TGTGCGCACTACCGACAGAGGCGCGTATACGAGCAGTACTTC.

CDR3 nucleotides: TGTGCCAGCAGTCGGGACAGGGGAGACCAAGAGACCCAGTACTTC. Its translation: CASSRDRGDQETQYF. V is TRBV2 and J is TRBJ2-5; 10 positions match TRBD1. Germline lookup yields CDR1 SNHLY and CDR2 FYNNEI. The ends lost 5 bases at V and 0 bases at J; junction bases unmatched: 3. The CDR3 totals 15 residues.

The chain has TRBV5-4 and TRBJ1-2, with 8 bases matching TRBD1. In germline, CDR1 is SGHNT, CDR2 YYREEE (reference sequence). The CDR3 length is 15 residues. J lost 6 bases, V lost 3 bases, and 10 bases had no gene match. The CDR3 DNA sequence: TGTGCCAGCAGCTGGCCGGGACAGGATGGGAATGGCTACACCTTC. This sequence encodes CASSWPGQDGNGYTF. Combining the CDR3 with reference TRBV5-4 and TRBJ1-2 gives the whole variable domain ETGVTQSPTHLIKTRGQQVTLRCSSQSGHNTVSWYQQALGQGPQFIFQYYREEENGRGNFPPRFSGLQFPNYSSELNVNALELDDSALYLCASSWPGQDGNGYTFGSGTRLTVV.

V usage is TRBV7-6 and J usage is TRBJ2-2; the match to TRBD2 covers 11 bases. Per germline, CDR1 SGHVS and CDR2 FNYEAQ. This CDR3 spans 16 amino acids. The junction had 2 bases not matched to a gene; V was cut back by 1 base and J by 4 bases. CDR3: CASSLGLAGGTGELFF. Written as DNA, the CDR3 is TGTGCCAGCAGCTTAGGTCTAGCGGGAGGCACCGGGGAGCTGTTTTTT.

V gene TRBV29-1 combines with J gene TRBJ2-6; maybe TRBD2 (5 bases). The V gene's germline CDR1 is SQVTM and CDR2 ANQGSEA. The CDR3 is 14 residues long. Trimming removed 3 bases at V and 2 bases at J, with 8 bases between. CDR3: CSVDLGAGANVLTF. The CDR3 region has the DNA TGCAGCGTTGATTTGGGAGCTGGGGCCAACGTCCTGACTTTC.

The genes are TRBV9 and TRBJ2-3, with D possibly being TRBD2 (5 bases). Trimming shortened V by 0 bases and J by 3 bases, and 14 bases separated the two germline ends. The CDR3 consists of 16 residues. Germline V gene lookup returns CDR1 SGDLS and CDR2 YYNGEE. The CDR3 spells CASSVAGSLKTDTQYF. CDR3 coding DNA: TGTGCCAGCAGCGTAGCGGGGAGCTTAAAAACAGATACGCAGTATTTT.

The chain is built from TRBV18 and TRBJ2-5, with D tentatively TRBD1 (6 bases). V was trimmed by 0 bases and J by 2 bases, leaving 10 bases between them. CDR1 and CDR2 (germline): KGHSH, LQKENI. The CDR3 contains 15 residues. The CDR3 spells CASSPPTGTQETQYF. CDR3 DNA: TGTGCCAGCTCACCACCGACCGGGACACAAGAGACCCAGTACTTC.

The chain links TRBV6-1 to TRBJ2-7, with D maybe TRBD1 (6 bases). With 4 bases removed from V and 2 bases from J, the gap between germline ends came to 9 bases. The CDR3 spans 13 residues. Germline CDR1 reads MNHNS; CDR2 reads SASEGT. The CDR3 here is CASSAGQTYEQYF. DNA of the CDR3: TGTGCCAGCAGTGCTGGACAGACCTACGAGCAGTACTTC.

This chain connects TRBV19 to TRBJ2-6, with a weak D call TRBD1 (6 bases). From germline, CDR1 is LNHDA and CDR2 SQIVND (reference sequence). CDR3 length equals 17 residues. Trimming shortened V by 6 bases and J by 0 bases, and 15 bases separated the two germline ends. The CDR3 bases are TGTGCCAGTAGGGTTACAGGGTGGTACTCTGGGGCCAACGTCCTGACTTTC. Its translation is CASRVTGWYSGANVLTF.

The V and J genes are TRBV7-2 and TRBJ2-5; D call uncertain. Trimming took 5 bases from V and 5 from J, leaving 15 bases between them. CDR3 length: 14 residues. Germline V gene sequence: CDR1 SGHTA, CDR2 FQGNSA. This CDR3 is CASSPRFGWETQYF. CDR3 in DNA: TGTGCCAGCAGCCCTAGATTCGGGTGGGAGACCCAGTACTTC.

CDR3 residues: CASSRTDLGWEQYF. Written as DNA, the CDR3 is TGTGCCAGCAGCCGGACGGATTTGGGGTGGGAGCAGTACTTC. The chain carries TRBV7-2 and TRBJ2-7; D unclear. Germline V lookup: CDR1 SGHTA, CDR2 FQGNSA. V was pared by 5 bases and J by 7 bases, with 18 bases between. CDR3 length: 14 residues.

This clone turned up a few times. CDR3 bases: TGTGCCAGCAGCTTCCCTGGGACTAGCGGGAGTGGAGATACGCAGTATTTT. Translated, it gives CASSFPGTSGSGDTQYF. This chain uses TRBV5-6 with TRBJ2-3; 14 nucleotides align to TRBD2. Germline V gives CDR1 SGHDT, CDR2 YYEEEE. This CDR3 is 17 amino acids long. V shed 2 bases, J shed 5 bases, and the junction held 7 bases outside the gene matches. The entire variable domain, with the rest obtained from reference TRBV5-6 and TRBJ2-3, is as follows: DAGVTQSPTHLIKTRGQQVTLRCSPKSGHDTVSWYQQALGQGPQFIFQYYEEEERQRGNFPDRFSGHQFPNYSSELNVNALLLGDSALYLCASSFPGTSGSGDTQYFGPGTRLTVL.

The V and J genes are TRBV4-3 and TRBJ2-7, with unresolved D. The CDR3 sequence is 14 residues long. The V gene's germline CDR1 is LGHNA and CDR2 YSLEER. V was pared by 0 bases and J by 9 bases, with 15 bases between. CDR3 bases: TGCGCCAGCAGCCAAGAGGCAGGCGCATACCCGCAGTACGTC. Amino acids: CASSQEAGAYPQYV.

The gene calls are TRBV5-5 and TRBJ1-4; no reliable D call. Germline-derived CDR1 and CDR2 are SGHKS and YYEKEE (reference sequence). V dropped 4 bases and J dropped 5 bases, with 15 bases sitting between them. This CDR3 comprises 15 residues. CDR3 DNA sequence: TGTGCCAGCAGCGCACCGGAAAGAAAGAATGAAAAACTGTTTTTT. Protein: CASSAPERKNEKLFF.